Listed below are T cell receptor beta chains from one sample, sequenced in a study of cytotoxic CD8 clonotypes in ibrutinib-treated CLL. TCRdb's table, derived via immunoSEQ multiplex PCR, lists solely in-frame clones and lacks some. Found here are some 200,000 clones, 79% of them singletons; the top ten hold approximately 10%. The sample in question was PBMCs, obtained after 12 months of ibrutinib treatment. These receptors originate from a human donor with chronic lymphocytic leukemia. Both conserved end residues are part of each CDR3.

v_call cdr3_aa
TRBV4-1 CASRAGTGGAWTGELFF
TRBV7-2 CASSLGDHGNTGELFF
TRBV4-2 CASSQLGISSNYGYTF
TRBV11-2 CASRVASTDTQYF
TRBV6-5 CASSYSPGLNTEAFF
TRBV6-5 CASSYSRTRPTQYF
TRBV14 CASSQVAGGSYEQYF
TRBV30 CAWSGYYNEQFF
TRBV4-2 CASSQVGGGAPDTQYF
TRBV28 CASSSPPSVGTNTQYF
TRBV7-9 CASSVQGVVNEQFF
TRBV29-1 CSVERNNEQFF
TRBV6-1 CASTEVGYNEQFF
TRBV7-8 CASSLALFQTASSYEQYF
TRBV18 CASSLTRRQTFNEKLFF
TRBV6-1 CASSPGAGNNYGYTF
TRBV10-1 CATNPCRVNTEAFF
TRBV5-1 CASSEETQYF
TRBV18 CASSEPRLAGTDTQYF
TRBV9 CASSVIGRNPTDTQYF
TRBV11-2 CASSLAAGTAYGYTF
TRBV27 CAQHRGLKQPQHF
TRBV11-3 CASSPSGEGEQFF
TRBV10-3 CAIGRDEKSSYNSPLHF
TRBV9 CASSGYGNTIYF
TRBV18 CASSPPGWDNEQFF
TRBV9 CASSPGTGLYNEQFF
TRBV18 CASSPSDGAYEQYF
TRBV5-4 CASSIGLATDTQYF
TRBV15 CATSREPGQGSEKLFF
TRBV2 CASSDAVISYEQYF
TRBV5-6 CASSLAGRVYNSPLHF
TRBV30 CAWSQGTGKEADTQYF
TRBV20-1 CSASTLGNSFF
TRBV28 CASSSPLYNEQFF
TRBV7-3 CASSLTGQGAVEQFF
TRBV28 CASSGGQGTNYGYTF
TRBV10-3 CAISEGTGVMSGANVLTF
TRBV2 CASSERHYTEAFF
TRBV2 CASSAPTGGNRPQHF
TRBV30 CAWNTGSNQPQHF
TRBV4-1 CASSQGDEGSSYEQYF
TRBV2 CASSWDREVGGQETQYF
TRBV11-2 CASSFGGLAYEQYF
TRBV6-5 CASSYLAGLYNEQFF
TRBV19 CASSLGNTEAFF
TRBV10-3 CAISPTGTGYEQYF
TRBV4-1 CASSQDRAVGQPQHF
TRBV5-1 CASRQLSGPDTIYF
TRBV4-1 CASSRGLGNEQFF
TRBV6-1 CASNIAGGNEQFF
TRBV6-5 CASSYWGSTGELFF
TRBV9 CASSVGAGGAGRNYGYTF
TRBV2 CASSEGVDLSYNEQFF
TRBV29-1 CSVDLGSGGETQYF
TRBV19 CASRLSSGHPNTEAFF
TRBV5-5 CASSLRQGESQETQYF
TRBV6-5 CASSAQGGGSGYTF
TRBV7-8 CASSGQRDRGPPGDTEAFF